The rows below give T cell receptor beta chains drawn from one sample of a study of cytomegalovirus exposure and HLA in healthy donors. Some clones are missing from TCRdb's copy, which holds only in-frame ones; the method was immunoSEQ multiplex PCR. Of hundreds of thousands of clones detected, around 80% appear once; the ten largest clones hold about 0.5%. The specimen sequenced was PBMCs. These receptor sequences come from a boy between 10 and 17 years old in good health and CMV-seronegative. CDR3s include the opening cysteine and the closing phenylalanine or tryptophan. D genes are given only for firm matches. Size is stated for part of the rows, as once, few or many counts, or as a class when the clone is expanded.

NA TRBJ2-5 NA TRBV7-2 TGTGCCAGCAGCTTAATTGGAGGAGGCAGTCGAGAGACCCAGTACTTC CASSLIGGGSRETQYF
NA TRBJ1-1 TRBD1 TRBV7-9 TGTTCCAGCAGCCTGGACCCGGGACAGGGAAAGAACACTGAAGCTTTCTTT CSSSLDPGQGKNTEAFF
NA TRBJ2-1 TRBD2 TRBV9 TGTGCCAGCAGCTTCGGGACTAGCGGCAATGAGCAGTTCTTC CASSFGTSGNEQFF
NA TRBJ2-1 TRBD2 TRBV6-1 TGTGCCAGCAGTGCCGCGGGGGAATACAATGAGCAGTTCTTC CASSAAGEYNEQFF
NA TRBJ1-1 NA TRBV7-2 TGTGCCAGCAGCCTGACTATTAACACTGAAGCTTTCTTT CASSLTINTEAFF
few TRBJ2-7 NA TRBV11-3 TGTGCCAGCAGCCCCCGTGGCGTCGGACTCTACGAGCAGTACTTC CASSPRGVGLYEQYF
NA TRBJ2-3 TRBD2 TRBV6-6 TGTGCCAGCAGTTACCCCTCGACTAGCGGTACAGATACGCAGTATTTT CASSYPSTSGTDTQYF
NA TRBJ1-5 NA TRBV5-1 TGCGCCAGCAGCTTGGAGGGGTCGGACCAGCCCCAGCATTTT CASSLEGSDQPQHF
NA TRBJ2-1 NA TRBV9 TGTGCCAGCAGCTCTGGGACATCCCCCTACAATGAGCAGTTCTTC CASSSGTSPYNEQFF
NA TRBJ1-2 TRBD1 TRBV14 TGTGCCAGCAGCCAAGACTACCCTAGGACAGGGAATGGCTACACCTTC CASSQDYPRTGNGYTF
NA TRBJ2-5 TRBD2 TRBV10-3 TGTGCCGCCTTGGCGAGGGAGGGAGAGACCCAGTACTTC CAALAREGETQYF
NA TRBJ2-7 NA TRBV6-1 TGTGCCAGCAGTGAGTACGAGCAGTACTTC CASSEYEQYF
NA TRBJ1-2 NA TRBV27 TGTGCCAGCAGTATCACAGGGATCGATGGCTACACCTTC CASSITGIDGYTF
NA TRBJ2-5 NA TRBV5-6 TGTGCCAGCGGGCAGGTGTACCAAGAGACCCAGTACTTC CASGQVYQETQYF
NA TRBJ1-3 NA TRBV30 TGTGCCTGGATCCCAGGCTACGAAAACACCATATATTTT CAWIPGYENTIYF
NA TRBJ1-2 TRBD1 TRBV10-2 TGCGCCAGCAGTGACCGACAATCAGGGGGACAGAATGGCTACACCTTC CASSDRQSGGQNGYTF
NA TRBJ1-6 TRBD1 TRBV6-5 TGTGCCAGCAGGCCCGGGACAGGGAGTTCACCCCTCCACTTT CASRPGTGSSPLHF
once TRBJ2-7 NA TRBV27 TGTGCCAGCAGTTTGTTGGCGGAAGTACGCGAGCAGTACTTC CASSLLAEVREQYF
NA TRBJ1-2 TRBD1 TRBV2 TGTGCCAGCAGTGAAAGGACAGGGAGTAACTATGGCTACACCTTC CASSERTGSNYGYTF
NA TRBJ2-3 NA TRBV6-5 TGTGCCAGCAGGAGATTTCTAGGGGATGGAGATACGCAGTATTTT CASRRFLGDGDTQYF
NA TRBJ2-7 TRBD1 TRBV30 TGTGCCTGGGAGACAGGGTCGACCCACGAGCAGTACTTC CAWETGSTHEQYF
NA TRBJ1-1 TRBD1 TRBV11-1 TGTGCCAGCGCTCGGGACAGGAGTAACACTGAAGCTTTCTTT CASARDRSNTEAFF
NA TRBJ1-1 NA TRBV7-9 TGTGCCAGCAGCTTAAGGACAAGAGGTGAAGCTTTCTTT CASSLRTRGEAFF
NA TRBJ1-4 NA TRBV29-1 TGCAGCGTTGTGGGGTGGGGCCTTAATGAAAAACTGTTTTTT CSVVGWGLNEKLFF
NA TRBJ2-3 NA TRBV18 TGTGCCAGCTCATGGCGCAGGGGCACAGATACGCAGTATTTT CASSWRRGTDTQYF
NA TRBJ2-3 TRBD1 TRBV5-1 TGCGCCAGCAGCGGGACAGGGTCCCTGGCAGATACGCAGTATTTT CASSGTGSLADTQYF
NA TRBJ1-1 TRBD1 TRBV19 TGTGCCAGTAACAGGGGGCGCAACACTGAAGCTTTCTTT CASNRGRNTEAFF
NA TRBJ2-7 NA TRBV4-1 TGCGCCAGCAGCCAAGTTGTCGAGTACGACTACGAGCAGTACTTC CASSQVVEYDYEQYF